The sequence of this TCR beta chain was determined in a study of blood T cell repertoires in COVID-19. Study summary: Sites across the United States, Italy and Spain contributed samples from acute and convalescent COVID-19. T cells, B-cell-depleted T cells, or PBMCs supplied cDNA or gDNA.

The CDR3 runs to 15 residues. Trimming took off 4 bases at V and 2 bases at J, with 13 bases between the two ends. The germline CDR1 and CDR2 sequences are SGHDT and YYEEEE. Original processing notes: The authors estimated nucleated cell counts from reference gene primer amplification. Using immunoSEQ multiplex PCR, the repertoire was profiled, and TCRdb retains in-frame clones only, with some absent. V, J and clone size are those of that table, while D and trimming were read from the DNA. The sample has roughly 250,000 clones, approximately 90% seen once. This TCR came from a man aged 25 to 40 with acute or convalescent COVID-19. Sequencing was done on a sample of peripheral blood. This rearrangement joins TRBV5-6 to TRBJ1-5; D perhaps matches TRBD1 (5 bases). CDR3 DNA sequence: TGTGCCAGCAGCCAGGCGGGAGGGGGCAATCAGCCCCAGCATTTT. This encodes CASSQAGGGNQPQHF.